This T cell receptor (beta chain) was obtained from a study of blood T cell repertoires in COVID-19. Background on the study: The analysed material was cDNA or gDNA that came from T cells, B-cell-depleted T cells, or PBMCs.

Clones were read by immunoSEQ multiplex PCR, and TCRdb kept only the in-frame ones, dropping some. This table holds about 220,000 clones, 75% to 85% found once. The TCR sequence derives from a human donor in a cohort sampled during active COVID-19. The specimen was peripheral blood.

The CDR3 sequence is CASSGGTGGGYTF. DNA for the CDR3: TGTGCCAGCAGCGGCGGGACAGGGGGCGGCTACACCTTC. The chain carries TRBV9 and TRBJ1-2; 12 bases are a match to TRBD1. Trimming cost V 3 bases and J 8 bases; bases outside gene matches: 2. There are 13 residues in the CDR3. In germline, CDR1 is SGDLS, CDR2 YYNGEE.